This TCR beta chain derives from a study of blood T cell repertoires in COVID-19. Background on the study: The United States, Italy and Spain provided the acute and convalescent COVID-19 samples.

The data were produced by immunoSEQ multiplex PCR, yet TCRdb's version contains in-frame clones alone and is incomplete. The table shows roughly 200,000 clones, with 75% to 90% occurring only once. Membership in each cohort depended on participant-reported clinical history. V gave up 5 bases and J gave up 0 bases, with 14 bases separating them. This CDR3 is built from 16 residues. Germline V gives CDR1 SGHVS, CDR2 FNYEAQ. The sequence was collected from a middle-aged woman with acute COVID-19. The chain employs TRBV7-6 and TRBJ1-5, with D maybe TRBD1 (6 bases). The sequenced sample consisted of PBMCs or T cells enriched from blood (not recorded which). The CDR3, as DNA: TGTGCCAGCAGCACAGGCGGACAGTATAGCAATCAGCCCCAGCATTTT. Encoded protein: CASSTGGQYSNQPQHF.